The next 19 T cell receptor beta chains were all read from a single sample in a study of cytomegalovirus exposure and HLA in healthy donors. Both 60 Vbeta primers and 13 Jbeta primers went into the PCR. Using immunoSEQ multiplex PCR, the repertoire was profiled, and TCRdb retains in-frame clones only, with some absent. The profile covers about 170,000 clones, with under 85% appearing a single time and 2% to 3% taken by the ten largest. Input material: PBMCs. The receptors were sampled from a human donor in good health.

The chain uses TRBV5-1 and TRBJ1-5; no clear D gene. Germline assignment: CDR1 SGHRS and CDR2 YFSETQ. Deletions cut 0 bases from V and 7 bases from J, with 14 bases between. This CDR3 region has 15 residues. Here the CDR3 reads CASSLDAVGGQPQHF. CDR3 nucleotide sequence: TGCGCCAGCAGCTTGGATGCGGTCGGTGGGCAGCCCCAGCATTTT.

This clone has more than one count but fewer than ten. The rearrangement joins TRBV7-3 to TRBJ2-1; 7 bases fit TRBD2. This CDR3 spans 17 amino acids. Germline V gene lookup returns CDR1 SGHTA and CDR2 FQGTGA. Germline trimming cut 5 bases from V and 0 bases from J; bases unmatched to any gene: 10. The CDR3 loop reads CASSPRGGGISYNEQFF. In nucleotides, the CDR3 is TGTGCCAGCAGCCCGCGTGGGGGGGGGATCTCCTACAATGAGCAGTTCTTC.

The rearrangement uses TRBV12-5 and TRBJ2-3, with 7 bases aligning to TRBD2. The CDR3 extends over 17 amino acids. The germline gives CDR1 LGHNT, CDR2 FRNRAP. Trimming removed 2 bases from V and 0 bases from J; junction bases left unmatched: 8. CDR3 protein: CASGLNPLADSTDTQYF. The CDR3 DNA sequence: TGTGCTAGTGGTTTGAACCCCCTAGCGGATAGCACAGATACGCAGTATTTT. Full variable domain (remainder filled in from reference TRBV12-5 and TRBJ2-3): DARVTQTPRHKVTEMGQEVTMRCQPILGHNTVFWYRQTMMQGLELLAYFRNRAPLDDSGMPKDRFSAEMPDATLATLKIQPSEPRDSAVYFCASGLNPLADSTDTQYFGPGTRLTVL.

The CDR3 reads CASSSPEGTDNEKLFF. The CDR3 region has the DNA TGTGCCAGCAGCTCACCCGAGGGAACGGATAATGAAAAACTGTTTTTT. The chain combines TRBV7-2 with TRBJ1-4; no definite D call. This CDR3 spans 16 amino acids. Germline CDR1 is SGHTA and CDR2 is FQGNSA. Trimming cost V 4 bases and J 4 bases, with 16 bases left between them.

This rearrangement joins TRBV11-3 to TRBJ2-1, with D maybe TRBD2 (5 bases). The ends were cut back, 2 bases at V and 0 bases at J, with 14 bases in the middle. CDR1 is SGHNT, CDR2 YENEEA, per germline. The CDR3 extends over 17 amino acids. This CDR3 reads CASSLRGSASSYNEQFF. The DNA of the CDR3 is TGTGCCAGCAGCTTAAGAGGTAGCGCCAGCTCCTACAATGAGCAGTTCTTC. The variable domain in full, with the rest retrieved from reference TRBV11-3 and TRBJ2-1, is EAGVVQSPRYKIIEKKQPVAFWCNPISGHNTLYWYLQNLGQGPELLIRYENEEAVDDSQLPKDRFSAERLKGVDSTLKIQPAELGDSAVYLCASSLRGSASSYNEQFFGPGTRLTVL.

The CDR3 loop reads CATSLHAGGGSRNEQFF. The CDR3 coding sequence is TGTGCCACCAGCTTGCATGCGGGGGGGGGATCGAGGAATGAGCAGTTCTTC. V is TRBV15 and J is TRBJ2-1; 9 nucleotides agree with TRBD2. CDR1 LNHNV and CDR2 YYDKDF come from the germline V gene (reference sequence). J lost 7 bases, V lost 5 bases, and 15 bases had no gene match. The CDR3 loop spans 17 amino acids. Together with reference TRBV15 and TRBJ2-1, the CDR3 gives the full variable domain: DAMVIQNPRYQVTQFGKPVTLSCSQTLNHNVMYWYQQKSSQAPKLLFHYYDKDFNNEADTPDNFQSRRPNTSFCFLDIRSPGLGDTAMYLCATSLHAGGGSRNEQFFGPGTRLTVL.

The V and J genes are TRBV10-3 and TRBJ1-6; TRBD1 might be the D (5 bases). CDR3 length: 16 amino acids. Looked up from germline, CDR1 is ENHRY and CDR2 is SYGVKD. V lost 0 bases and J lost 9, with 15 bases in between. CDR3 loop: CAISESVGGVGSPLHF. The CDR3 coding sequence is TGTGCCATCAGTGAGTCGGTTGGGGGGGTTGGTTCACCCCTCCACTTT.

V and J are TRBV7-2 and TRBJ2-1; TRBD1 matches at 9 bases. The CDR3 loop spans 17 amino acids. Per germline, CDR1 SGHTA and CDR2 FQGNSA. The V gene end was trimmed by 5 bases and the J gene end by 4 bases; junction bases not matched to a gene: 12. CDR3 protein: CASSQQQGAETYNEQFF. The CDR3 nucleotides are TGTGCCAGCAGCCAGCAACAGGGGGCCGAAACTTACAATGAGCAGTTCTTC.

This clone was observed a handful of times. Other DNA variants within this sample encode the same CDR3. The V call is TRBV30, the J call TRBJ1-1, with D tentatively TRBD1 (6 bases). The ends were cut back, 0 bases at V and 4 bases at J, with 6 bases in the middle. The CDR3 totals 12 residues. CDR1 is GTSNPN, CDR2 SVGIG, per germline (reference sequence). The CDR3 reads CAWSVGGTEAFF. CDR3 nucleotide sequence: TGTGCCTGGAGTGTAGGGGGCACTGAAGCTTTCTTT.

The CDR3 coding sequence is TGCGCCAGCAGCCGGGGGTCCTCTAATGAAAAACTGTTTTTT. Its translation is CASSRGSSNEKLFF. V usage is TRBV5-1 and J usage is TRBJ1-4; perhaps TRBD1 as D (5 bases). The germline gives CDR1 SGHRS, CDR2 YFSETQ. V gave up 4 bases and J gave up 3 bases, with 10 bases separating them. The CDR3 spans 14 residues. The full variable domain, completed using reference TRBV5-1 and TRBJ1-4, is KAGVTQTPRYLIKTRGQQVTLSCSPISGHRSVSWYQQTPGQGLQFLFEYFSETQRNKGNFPGRFSGRQFSNSRSEMNVSTLELGDSALYLCASSRGSSNEKLFFGSGTQLSVL.

The gene calls are TRBV5-1 and TRBJ1-5, with D possibly TRBD1 on 6 matching bases. The CDR3 contains 13 residues. Germline values: CDR1 SGHRS, CDR2 YFSETQ. Trimming took 0 bases from V and 5 from J, leaving 6 bases between them. DNA for the CDR3: TGCGCCAGCAGCTTGGCAGGGGATCAGCCCCAGCATTTT. This codes for CASSLAGDQPQHF.

The chain uses TRBV6-5 and TRBJ1-4; 9 bases agree with TRBD1. J lost 6 bases, V lost 6 bases, and 5 bases had no gene match. Germline values: CDR1 MNHEY, CDR2 SVGAGI. The CDR3 has 14 residues. CDR3 in amino acids: CASSRGQGDEKLFF. The CDR3 nucleotides are TGTGCCAGCAGCCGGGGACAGGGTGATGAAAAACTGTTTTTT.

The gene calls are TRBV19 and TRBJ1-2; TRBD1 is a possible D gene (5 bases). Trimming pared 9 bases from V and 6 bases from J, leaving 14 bases between. CDR3 length equals 12 residues. Germline-derived CDR1 and CDR2 are LNHDA and SQIVND (reference sequence). The CDR3 loop is CARETGRDGYTF. In nucleotides, the CDR3 is TGTGCCAGAGAAACAGGCCGAGATGGCTACACCTTC.

This clone was picked up a small number of times. This chain joins TRBV27 and TRBJ2-7; D possibly corresponds to TRBD1 (6 bases). Germline-derived CDR1 and CDR2 are MNHEY and SMNVEV (reference sequence). The CDR3 has 13 residues. Between the trimmed V and J ends, which lost 6 bases and 5 bases, there was a span of 14 bases. CDR3 in amino acids: CASSLQGFNEQYF. The CDR3 DNA sequence: TGTGCCAGCAGCCTTCAGGGGTTCAACGAGCAGTACTTC.

This chain uses TRBV2 with TRBJ1-2; 7 nucleotides match TRBD1. V was clipped by 6 bases and J by 4 bases; unmatched bases: 11. Germline CDR1 and CDR2: SNHLY and FYNNEI. This CDR3 comprises 15 residues. This CDR3 reads CASSETGSSLYGYTF. Here the CDR3 DNA reads TGTGCCAGCAGCGAGACAGGGTCCTCCCTCTATGGCTACACCTTC.

The chain is built from TRBV5-4 and TRBJ2-3; 13 nucleotides align to TRBD2. This CDR3 has 17 amino acids. Germline V gene lookup returns CDR1 SGHNT and CDR2 YYREEE (reference sequence). V shed 4 bases, J shed 5 bases, and the junction held 10 bases outside the gene matches. The CDR3 loop is CASSQGLAGAGGDTQYF. As DNA, the CDR3 is TGTGCCAGCAGCCAAGGACTAGCGGGGGCAGGAGGAGATACGCAGTATTTT.

The V gene is TRBV6-5, the J gene TRBJ1-3; a possible D gene is TRBD1 (5 bases). The CDR3 length is 14 residues. Germline V gene lookup returns CDR1 MNHEY and CDR2 SVGAGI. Trimming took off 8 bases at V and 2 bases at J, with 13 bases between the two ends. The CDR3 DNA follows: TGTGCCAGCGCAGACAGTGAGGCTGGAAACACCATATATTTT. Translating gives CASADSEAGNTIYF.

The chain recombines TRBV6-1 with TRBJ1-2; tentatively, D is TRBD1 (6 bases). The V gene's germline CDR1 is MNHNS and CDR2 SASEGT. The CDR3 extends over 15 amino acids. The germline V and J ends were trimmed by 6 bases and 4 bases, with 18 bases remaining between them. This chain's CDR3 is CASRATPTGPYGYTF. The DNA of the CDR3 is TGTGCCAGCAGGGCAACCCCGACAGGCCCCTATGGCTACACCTTC.

The chain uses TRBV7-3 and TRBJ1-6, with D maybe TRBD1 (6 bases). Germline values: CDR1 SGHTA, CDR2 FQGTGA. The CDR3 runs 16 residues. V lost 1 base to trimming and J lost 7 bases, with 14 bases between them. As DNA, the CDR3 is TGTGCCAGCAGCTTAAAGCGTGGGACAAGCAATTCACCCCTCCACTTT. Its translation is CASSLKRGTSNSPLHF.